The source of this T cell receptor beta chain is a study of shared clonotypes between healthy human individuals. TCRdb keeps only in-frame clones here, not all; method: immunoSEQ multiplex PCR. The data show about 1,800,000 clones, about 94% seen once. Naive CD8 cells lacked CD45RO and underwent positive selection for CCR7, leaving out terminally differentiated effector memory CD45RA+ cells. The specimen sequenced was naive CD8+ T cells sorted from blood. The receptor comes from a man younger than 30 in good health.

The CDR3 sequence: CASSVYGTGDAEAFF. The CDR3 DNA follows: TGTGCCAGCAGCGTGTACGGGACAGGGGACGCTGAAGCTTTCTTT. The V and J genes are TRBV9 and TRBJ1-1; 10 bases fit TRBD1. After removal of 2 bases from V and 6 bases from J, the junction contained 7 bases not matched to a gene. The germline V gene encodes CDR1 SGDLS and CDR2 YYNGEE. This CDR3 has 15 residues.